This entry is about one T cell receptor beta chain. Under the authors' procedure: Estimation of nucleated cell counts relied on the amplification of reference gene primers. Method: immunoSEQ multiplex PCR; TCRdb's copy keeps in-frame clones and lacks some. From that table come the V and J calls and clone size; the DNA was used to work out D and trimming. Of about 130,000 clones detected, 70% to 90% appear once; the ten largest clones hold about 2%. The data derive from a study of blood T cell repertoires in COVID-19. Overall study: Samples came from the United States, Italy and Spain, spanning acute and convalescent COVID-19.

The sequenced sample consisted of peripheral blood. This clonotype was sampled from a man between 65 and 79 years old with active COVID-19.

CDR3 in amino acids: CASSRVTGANVLTF. The DNA of the CDR3 is TGTGCCAGCAGCCGGGTAACTGGGGCCAACGTCCTGACTTTC. The rearrangement joins TRBV2 to TRBJ2-6; D not resolved. Trimming took off 6 bases at V and 2 bases at J, with 8 bases between the two ends. The CDR3 runs to 14 residues. Germline V lookup: CDR1 SNHLY, CDR2 FYNNEI.